The rows below give T cell receptor beta chains drawn from one sample of a study of cytomegalovirus exposure and HLA in healthy donors. Profiled with immunoSEQ multiplex PCR; TCRdb holds only in-frame clones, not every one. The sample's table shows under 65,000 clones. Sequences were obtained from PBMCs. Receptors originate from a woman aged 18-35 years in good health and CMV-seronegative. The CDR3 runs from the conserved cysteine through the conserved F or W. The D gene is left open where the match is weak.

j_call	d_call	v_call	cdr3_nt	cdr3_aa
TRBJ2-7	-	TRBV4-1	TGCGCCAGCAGCCAAGACGCGGGGTCGTCCTACGAGCAGTACTTC	CASSQDAGSSYEQYF
TRBJ1-2	TRBD1	TRBV25-1	TGTGCCAGCAGTGAACCCCCCGGGACAGGGTTCTATGGCTACACCTTC	CASSEPPGTGFYGYTF
TRBJ2-1	TRBD1	TRBV25-1	TGTGCCAGCAGTGAATCGGGACAGGAAAGCTCCTACAATGAGCAGTTCTTC	CASSESGQESSYNEQFF
TRBJ1-6	-	TRBV18	TGTGCCAGCTCACCACAAAGCCCAGGGCAGGCGTCACCCCTCCACTTT	CASSPQSPGQASPLHF
TRBJ2-1	TRBD2	TRBV5-8	TGTGCCAGCAGCTCCGGGACTAGCGCCTCCTACAATGAGCAGTTCTTC	CASSSGTSASYNEQFF
TRBJ1-2	-	TRBV5-1	TGCGCCAGCAGCTTGACAGGGAGTAACTATGGCTACACCTTC	CASSLTGSNYGYTF
TRBJ2-3	TRBD2	TRBV7-2	TGTGCCAGCACCATAGCGGGAGTGGTAGATACGCAGTATTTT	CASTIAGVVDTQYF
TRBJ2-1	TRBD2	TRBV9	TGTGCCAGCAAGGGGACTAGCGGGAGGAATGAGCAGTTCTTC	CASKGTSGRNEQFF
TRBJ2-6	TRBD1	TRBV9	TGTGCCAGCAGCGGAGGTGGGACAGGTTTCTCTGGGGCCAACGTCCTGACTTTC	CASSGGGTGFSGANVLTF
TRBJ2-3	TRBD2	TRBV5-1	TGCGCCAGCAGTCTAGCGGGCAGCACAGATACGCAGTATTTT	CASSLAGSTDTQYF
TRBJ1-1	TRBD1	TRBV30	TGTGCCTGGAGGGTGGGCAGGGGGCCGGGGAACACTGAAGCTTTCTTT	CAWRVGRGPGNTEAFF
TRBJ2-2	-	TRBV18	TGTGCCAGCTCACCAGCGGGAACCGGGGAGCTGTTTTTT	CASSPAGTGELFF
TRBJ1-3	-	TRBV4-1	TGCGCCAGCAGCCAAGCGGCGGGTTCTGGAAACACCATATATTTT	CASSQAAGSGNTIYF
TRBJ2-1	-	TRBV7-8	TGTGCCAGCAGCGCTACGTGGTCGGGAGAAAGCTCCTACAATGAGCAGTTCTTC	CASSATWSGESSYNEQFF
TRBJ2-7	-	TRBV19	TGTGCCAGTAGTCCCCCCTCAGACTACGAGCAGTACTTC	CASSPPSDYEQYF
TRBJ1-5	-	TRBV6-1	TGTGCCAGCAGTGCCAGGGATGGTAGGGGCAATCAGCCCCAGCATTTT	CASSARDGRGNQPQHF
TRBJ1-2	-	TRBV4-2	TGTGCCAGCAGGTCTGACCACAGGGATGGCTACACCTTC	CASRSDHRDGYTF
TRBJ1-1	-	TRBV2	TGTGCCAGCACCAAGACCCCAGGGGCCGGAATTGAAGCTTTCTTT	CASTKTPGAGIEAFF
TRBJ2-1	TRBD2	TRBV29-1	TGCAGCGTAGGACTAGCGGGATTTTACAATGAGCAGTTCTTC	CSVGLAGFYNEQFF
TRBJ1-2	TRBD1	TRBV6-1	TGTGCCAGCAGTGAATGGGGCTCGACAGGGGATGACGGCTACACCTTC	CASSEWGSTGDDGYTF
TRBJ2-7	-	TRBV7-6	TGTGCCAGCAGCTTAGACGGGAGCTCCTACGAGCAGTACTTC	CASSLDGSSYEQYF
TRBJ2-7	TRBD2	TRBV18	TGTGCCAGCTCACCACCGATTAGCGGGAGGGCCGGAGACGAGCAGTACTTC	CASSPPISGRAGDEQYF
TRBJ1-1	-	TRBV5-1	TGCGCCAGCAGCTTGACGGAAACAGCCAACACTGAAGCTTTCTTT	CASSLTETANTEAFF
TRBJ2-5	TRBD1	TRBV5-1	TGCGCCAGCAGCTTGGGAGGGGGCCTGGGGGAGACCCAGTACTTC	CASSLGGGLGETQYF
TRBJ2-7	-	TRBV5-6	TGTGCCAGCAGCCCTATCGATCGGGGAGAAAACGAGCAGTACTTC	CASSPIDRGENEQYF
TRBJ2-5	-	TRBV18	TGTGCCAGCTCACCAAGACAGCTACAAGAGACCCAGTACTTC	CASSPRQLQETQYF
TRBJ1-2	-	TRBV2	TGTGCCAGCAGTTGGGGGGTCTATGGCTACACCTTC	CASSWGVYGYTF
TRBJ2-3	-	TRBV25-1	TGTGCCAGCAGTGATGCGGGGGCGGGGGATACGCAGTATTTT	CASSDAGAGDTQYF
TRBJ1-2	-	TRBV27	TGTGCCAGCAGTTTATACTCGGGGTCTAACTATGGCTACACCTTC	CASSLYSGSNYGYTF
TRBJ1-5	-	TRBV6-5	TGTGCCAGCAGCAGGACATATAGCAATCAGCCCCAGCATTTT	CASSRTYSNQPQHF
TRBJ2-6	-	TRBV29-1	TGCAGCGTTGAATACCCGGAGGACTCTGGGGCCAACGTCCTGACTTTC	CSVEYPEDSGANVLTF
TRBJ2-3	-	TRBV2	TGTGCCAGCAGTCGTCGCGGCGATGCTAGCACAGATACGCAGTATTTT	CASSRRGDASTDTQYF
TRBJ2-1	TRBD1	TRBV18	TGTGCCAGCTCACGAGACAGGGAAGATGAGCAGTTCTTC	CASSRDREDEQFF
TRBJ2-7	TRBD1	TRBV10-2	TGCGCCAGTGCCCGGGACAGGATCTACGAGCAGTACTTC	CASARDRIYEQYF
TRBJ1-2	-	TRBV6-1	TGTGCCAGCAGTGAAGGCCCCTGGACAAATAACTATGGCTACACCTTC	CASSEGPWTNNYGYTF
TRBJ2-2	-	TRBV30	TGTGCCTGGAGTCCACAGGCCTTGGGATTCTCCGGGGAGCTGTTTTTT	CAWSPQALGFSGELFF
TRBJ2-7	TRBD1	TRBV30	TGTGCCTCCCGCACCACCGGGACAGTATCCTACGAGCAGTACTTC	CASRTTGTVSYEQYF
TRBJ2-2	-	TRBV30	TGTGCCTGGAGGATCCTAGATCCAGGGGTAACCGGGGAGCTGTTTTTT	CAWRILDPGVTGELFF
TRBJ2-7	-	TRBV30	TGTGCCTGGGACGACGGCGGGTCCTACGAGCAGTACTTC	CAWDDGGSYEQYF
TRBJ2-7	-	TRBV2	TGTGCCAGCACTAGTGCCAACGAGCAGTACTTC	CASTSANEQYF
TRBJ2-3	TRBD2	TRBV5-1	TGCGCCAGCAGCTTTTTGGCGGGGGGGACAGATACGCAGTATTTT	CASSFLAGGTDTQYF
TRBJ2-5	-	TRBV5-6	TGTGCCAGCAGCTTGGGAGAACAGACCCAGTACTTC	CASSLGEQTQYF
TRBJ1-2	-	TRBV29-1	TGCAGCGTTGAAGTACCGGGGGGGAGTGGCTACACCTTC	CSVEVPGGSGYTF
TRBJ2-6	TRBD1	TRBV11-3	TGTGCCAGCAGCAAAAAGGGGACAGGGGGTATTGGGGCCAACGTCCTGACTTTC	CASSKKGTGGIGANVLTF
TRBJ1-6	TRBD1	TRBV30	TGTGCCTGGAGTATGGGGACAGGGCCTAGGTCACCCCTCCACTTT	CAWSMGTGPRSPLHF
TRBJ2-1	-	TRBV19	TGTGCCAGTAGTATACTCGGGGGATTCGGCGCCTACAATGAGCAGTTCTTC	CASSILGGFGAYNEQFF
TRBJ1-2	-	TRBV7-9	TGTGCCAGCAGGGACCACAAGGGAGGGGACGACTATGGCTACACCTTC	CASRDHKGGDDYGYTF
TRBJ2-3	-	TRBV1	TGCACCAGCAGCCAAGATCTTGGGGGAGCGGGCTGCACAGATACGCAGTATTTT	CTSSQDLGGAGCTDTQYF
TRBJ1-1	-	TRBV6-6	TGTGCCAGCAGCGTACAGGGGAACACTGAAGCTTTCTTT	CASSVQGNTEAFF
TRBJ2-5	-	TRBV30	TGTGCCTGGAGTGTAATGGCCGCACAAGAGACCCAGTACTTC	CAWSVMAAQETQYF
TRBJ2-1	TRBD2	TRBV6-1	TGTGCCAGCAGCTTAGAGACTAGCGGTTCCAATGAGCAGTTCTTC	CASSLETSGSNEQFF